The 8 T cell receptor beta chains listed next were all sequenced from one sample in a study of metastatic and nonmetastatic thyroid tumors. Until they underwent thyroid surgery, no patient had received any treatment. TCRdb re-called the PCR reads via MiXCR. Here the sample spans over 4,000 clones, about two fifths being singletons. The sequenced sample consisted of tumor tissue. These receptors were obtained from a male donor with papillary thyroid cancer or a benign thyroid nodule (not recorded which). Some clones in this sample may be carry-over from other donors' samples.

This clone was seen a few times. This chain links TRBV28 with TRBJ1-2; 7 nucleotides match TRBD1. This CDR3 spans 14 amino acids. In germline, CDR1 is MDHEN, CDR2 SYDVKM. The V and J ends lost 6 bases and 8 bases, in that order; junction bases with no gene match: 12. The CDR3, as DNA: TGTGCCAGCAGCTTCGCATTAGGGGGCTCAGGCTACACCTTC. It specifies CASSFALGGSGYTF.

The chain links TRBV10-2 to TRBJ1-2; D perhaps matches TRBD1 (6 bases). Per germline, CDR1 WSHSY and CDR2 SAAADI. There are 12 residues in the CDR3. Trimming took off 8 bases at V and 3 bases at J, with 10 bases between the two ends. In DNA, the CDR3 is TGCGCCAGCTTATCAGGGGACTATGGCTACACCTTC. Translated: CASLSGDYGYTF.

This clone was counted only a few times. The chain uses TRBV6-1 and TRBJ2-1; D not resolved. Trimming stripped 7 bases from V and 10 bases from J, with 14 bases between. CDR3 length equals 12 residues. Germline lookup yields CDR1 MNHNS and CDR2 SASEGT. CDR3 residues: CASMNHLREQFF. CDR3 DNA sequence: TGTGCCAGCATGAACCACCTACGAGAGCAGTTCTTC.

The table lists this clone with a few counts. V is TRBV5-1 and J is TRBJ2-3; 8 nucleotides match TRBD1. Unmatched junction bases numbered 9, after V lost 4 bases and J lost 2 bases. The CDR3 is 16 residues long. CDR1 is SGHRS and CDR2 is YFSETQ in the germline V gene. Here the CDR3 DNA reads TGCGCCAGCAGCCGCGGGACAGGTCTTACCACAGATACGCAGTATTTT. Protein: CASSRGTGLTTDTQYF.

The V call is TRBV20-1, the J call TRBJ2-7; D not resolved. Germline V gene lookup returns CDR1 DFQATT and CDR2 SNEGSKA (reference sequence). CDR3 length: 14 amino acids. Trimming took off 6 bases at V and 0 bases at J, with 15 bases between the two ends. The CDR3 DNA follows: TGCAGTGCCGAGAACCGACAAAGCTCCTACGAGCAGTACTTC. It is translated as CSAENRQSSYEQYF.

The J gene is TRBJ2-7, the V gene TRBV28; 12 nucleotides agree with TRBD2. This CDR3 contains 14 residues. CDR1 and CDR2 from the germline V gene are MDHEN and SYDVKM. The ends lost 5 bases at V and 7 bases at J; junction bases unmatched: 6. The CDR3 here is CASSPRLAGEEQYF. In nucleotides, the CDR3 is TGTGCCAGCAGTCCCCGACTAGCGGGAGAAGAGCAGTACTTC.

This clone has just a few counts. V usage is TRBV9 and J usage is TRBJ1-3; D is uncertain. Germline CDR1 SGDLS, CDR2 YYNGEE. V dropped 0 bases and J dropped 4 bases, with 2 bases sitting between them. The CDR3 loop spans 12 amino acids. CDR3 protein: CASSVEGNTIYF. The DNA of the CDR3 is TGTGCCAGCAGCGTAGAAGGAAACACCATATATTTT. Full variable domain (missing parts from reference TRBV9 and TRBJ1-3): DSGVTQTPKHLITATGQRVTLRCSPRSGDLSVYWYQQSLDQGLQFLIQYYNGEERAKGNILERFSAQQFPDLHSELNLSSLELGDSALYFCASSVEGNTIYFGEGSWLTVV.

The chain links TRBV5-8 to TRBJ1-2; D is unclear. V dropped 2 bases and J dropped 1 base, with 12 bases sitting between them. Germline CDR1 SGHTS, CDR2 YDEGEE. The CDR3 is 15 amino acids. The CDR3 sequence: CASSFRGPFNYGYTF. In DNA, the CDR3 is TGTGCCAGCAGCTTCCGGGGTCCTTTTAACTATGGCTACACCTTC.